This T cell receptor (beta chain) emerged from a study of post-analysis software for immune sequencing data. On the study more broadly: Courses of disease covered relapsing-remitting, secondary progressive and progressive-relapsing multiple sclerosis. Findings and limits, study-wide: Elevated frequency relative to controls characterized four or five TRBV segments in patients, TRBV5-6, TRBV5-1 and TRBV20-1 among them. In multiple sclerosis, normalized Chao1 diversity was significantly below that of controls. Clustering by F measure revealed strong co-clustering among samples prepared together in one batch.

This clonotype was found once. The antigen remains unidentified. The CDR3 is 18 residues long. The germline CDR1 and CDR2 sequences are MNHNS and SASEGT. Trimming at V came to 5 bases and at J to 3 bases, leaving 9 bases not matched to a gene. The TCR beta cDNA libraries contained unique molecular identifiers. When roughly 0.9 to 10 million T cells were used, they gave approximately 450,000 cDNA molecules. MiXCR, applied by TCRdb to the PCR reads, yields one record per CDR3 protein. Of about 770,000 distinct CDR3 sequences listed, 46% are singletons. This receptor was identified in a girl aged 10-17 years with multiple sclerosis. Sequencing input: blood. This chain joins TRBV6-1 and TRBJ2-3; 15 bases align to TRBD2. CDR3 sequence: CASSRGGLAGGETDTQYF. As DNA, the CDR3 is TGTGCCAGCAGTCGGGGGGGACTAGCGGGAGGTGAGACAGATACGCAGTATTTT.